The 23 T cell receptor beta chains listed next were all sequenced from one sample in a study of identical twins (dated by TCRdb to 2016 to 2018). Libraries were prepared through 5' RACE. Sequencing was carried out with an Illumina HiSeq 2000. The raw public reads went through TCRdb reprocessing: fastp at Q25, MiXCR clone calling, in-frame beta chains kept. Each entry merges the rows of one CDR3 protein and shows their most common DNA and genes. This sample comprises around 1.7 million distinct CDR3 sequences, less than 40% of them detected only once. The ten largest account for approximately 0.25% of the sample. The sequencing sample was made of cord blood. The receptors were sampled from a newborn girl in good health.

The rearrangement links TRBV5-4 to TRBJ2-7, with 7 bases identical to TRBD2. The end of the DNA aligns better with TRBJ2-5, so the J call may be wrong. The CDR3 is made up of 14 amino acids. CDR1 SGHNT and CDR2 YYREEE come from the germline V gene (reference sequence). CDR3 nucleotides: TGTGCCAGCAGCTCAGGCGGGGGAGAAGAGACCCAGTACTTC. This encodes CASSSGGGEETQYF.

This clonotype was found once. The chain links TRBV7-2 to TRBJ1-2, with D perhaps TRBD1 (6 bases). Germline assignment: CDR1 SGHTA and CDR2 FQGNSA. V shed 5 bases and J shed 4 bases, with 14 bases lying between them. This CDR3 has 14 residues. The CDR3 spells CASSPGASGYGYTF. CDR3 DNA sequence: TGTGCCAGCAGCCCAGGGGCGTCGGGCTATGGCTACACCTTC. Full variable domain (outside the CDR3, taken from reference TRBV7-2 and TRBJ1-2): GAGVSQSPSNKVTEKGKDVELRCDPISGHTALYWYRQSLGQGLEFLIYFQGNSAPDKSGLPSDRFSAERTGGSVSTLTIQRTQQEDSAVYLCASSPGASGYGYTFGSGTRLTVV.

This clonotype appeared a few times. The V gene is TRBV12-3 or TRBV12-4, the J gene TRBJ2-7, with D possibly matching TRBD2 (5 bases). V shed 1 base and J shed 3 bases, with 13 bases lying between them. The CDR3 consists of 15 residues. The CDR3 nucleotides are TGTGCCAGCAGTTTAGAAGGACTGGCGAACTACGAGCAGTACTTC. Translated, it gives CASSLEGLANYEQYF.

This chain uses TRBV5-1 with TRBJ2-3; 14 positions agree with TRBD2. CDR1 is SGHRS and CDR2 is YFSETQ in the germline V gene. The CDR3 consists of 18 residues. The J segment lost 0 bases and the V segment lost 4 bases, leaving 7 bases of the junction unmatched. In DNA form, the CDR3 reads TGCGCCAGCAGCCCGGGACTAGCGGGGGCCTATAGCACAGATACGCAGTATTTT. Protein: CASSPGLAGAYSTDTQYF.

The chain carries TRBV3-1 and TRBJ1-4, with D hard to call. The CDR3 extends over 14 amino acids. From germline, CDR1 is LGHDT and CDR2 YNNKEL (reference sequence). Trimming removed 2 bases from V and 3 bases from J, with 7 bases in between. DNA of the CDR3: TGTGCCAGCAGCCAACAGGTAGCTAATGAAAAACTGTTTTTT. Translation gives CASSQQVANEKLFF.

This clonotype was counted ten times or more. This chain links TRBV5-1 with TRBJ2-3; D is undetermined. Germline CDR1 SGHRS, CDR2 YFSETQ. Trimming took 0 bases from V and 2 from J, leaving 7 bases between them. The CDR3 has 14 amino acids. Here the CDR3 reads CASSLGQNTDTQYF. For the CDR3, the DNA is TGCGCCAGCAGCTTGGGACAAAACACAGATACGCAGTATTTT.

The chain has TRBV7-9 and TRBJ2-5; 7 bases agree with TRBD2. CDR3 length: 16 amino acids. CDR1 SEHNR and CDR2 FQNEAQ come from the germline V gene (reference sequence). The V and J ends lost 1 base and 1 base, in that order; junction bases with no gene match: 6. This chain's CDR3 is CASSLGSLAVQETQYF. For the CDR3, the DNA is TGTGCCAGCAGCTTAGGTTCCCTAGCGGTCCAAGAGACCCAGTACTTC.

The table lists this clonotype with a few counts. The chain uses TRBV12-3 or TRBV12-4 and TRBJ1-4, with D unresolved. There are 13 residues in the CDR3. V lost 7 bases and J 4 bases, leaving 10 bases between the germline ends. The CDR3 sequence is CASTQGRNEKLFF. The CDR3 DNA sequence: TGTGCCAGCACGCAAGGGCGTAATGAAAAACTGTTTTTT.

J is TRBJ2-3 and V is TRBV30; 7 bases map to TRBD1. The CDR3 has 15 amino acids. Trimming took 1 base from V and 0 from J; bases not matched to a gene: 4. The V gene's germline CDR1 is GTSNPN and CDR2 SVGIG (reference sequence). CDR3 nucleotide sequence: TGTGCCTGGAGTGGAGGGGGCGACAGCACAGATACGCAGTATTTT. Translated: CAWSGGGDSTDTQYF. Complete variable domain (other parts from reference TRBV30 and TRBJ2-3): SQTIHQWPATLVQPVGSPLSLECTVEGTSNPNLYWYRQAAGRGLQLLFYSVGIGQISSEVPQNLSASRPQDRQFILSSKKLLLSDSGFYLCAWSGGGDSTDTQYFGPGTRLTVL.

On this clonotype: Mismatch with germline at one junction end may stem from a read error. V gene TRBV7-9 combines with J gene TRBJ1-1; no clear D. This CDR3 has 15 amino acids. The germline V gene encodes CDR1 SEHNR and CDR2 FQNEAQ (reference sequence). The CDR3 spells CASSSDLTVNTETFF. CDR3 coding DNA: TGTGCCAGCAGCTCCGACTTGACGGTGAACACTGAAACTTTCTTT.

This clonotype was observed a handful of times. The chain couples TRBV4-1 to TRBJ2-3; D uncertain. The CDR3 loop spans 15 amino acids. Per germline, CDR1 MGHRA and CDR2 YSYEKL. Trimming cost V 0 bases and J 1 base, with 8 bases left between them. Here the CDR3 DNA reads TGCGCCAGCAGCCAAGATTGGTCAGGCACAGATACGCAGTATTTT. Translated: CASSQDWSGTDTQYF.

Ten or more counts support this clonotype. V usage is TRBV3-1 and J usage is TRBJ2-3, with 10 bases lining up with TRBD2. With V trimmed by 10 bases and J by 8 bases, 12 bases remained unmatched. The germline CDR1 and CDR2 sequences are LGHDT and YNNKEL (reference sequence). The CDR3 spans 14 residues. CDR3 in DNA: TGTGCCACACAGAAGCGGGAGGGCCTTGGTACGCAGTATTTT. This encodes CATQKREGLGTQYF.

The chain links TRBV7-2 to TRBJ1-1; 7 bases are shared with TRBD1. This CDR3 contains 15 residues. Germline CDR1 is SGHTA and CDR2 is FQGNSA. V shed 4 bases and J 3 bases; nucleotides not matched to a gene: 8. CDR3 DNA sequence: TGTGCCAGCAGCTCCCGATTTACAGGGGACACTGAAGCTTTCTTT. It yields the protein CASSSRFTGDTEAFF.

V usage is TRBV5-1 and J usage is TRBJ1-2; D is uncertain. The germline V gene has CDR1 SGHRS and CDR2 YFSETQ. CDR3 size: 11 residues. V was shortened by 4 bases and J by 13 bases, with 14 bases between the two germline ends. Here the CDR3 DNA reads TGCGCCAGCAGCGCCGGGCAAGATACCACCTTC. Translation: CASSAGQDTTF.

This clonotype has more than one count but fewer than ten. The genes are TRBV20-1 and TRBJ1-4, with 9 bases identical to TRBD1. CDR1 and CDR2 (germline): DFQATT, SNEGSKA (reference sequence). The CDR3 contains 17 residues. J gave up 0 bases and V 3 bases, and 8 bases lay outside the gene matches. The CDR3 here is CSARPHRGRATNEKLFF. CDR3 DNA sequence: TGCAGTGCTAGGCCACACAGGGGGCGGGCAACTAATGAAAAACTGTTTTTT.

V usage is TRBV21-1 and J usage is TRBJ1-5; TRBD1, the D gene given by the table, was not confirmed from the DNA. TRBV21-1 is labeled a pseudogene. CDR3 length: 19 amino acids. CDR3 sequence: CASSKLGAHTQGRGQPQHF. The CDR3, as DNA: TGTGCCAGCAGCAAACTGGGGGCCCACACACAGGGACGGGGACAGCCCCAGCATTTT.

This clonotype was counted between two and nine times. The genes are TRBV20-1 and TRBJ2-5; 12 nucleotides match TRBD2. CDR1 is DFQATT, CDR2 SNEGSKA, per germline (reference sequence). This CDR3 has 13 residues. CDR3 loop: CRATSGGVNEQYF. The CDR3 nucleotides read TGCAGGGCGACTAGCGGGGGTGTGAATGAGCAGTACTTC.

The rearrangement links TRBV28 to TRBJ1-4; D remains ambiguous. V was pared by 4 bases and J by 0 bases, with 18 bases between. Germline CDR1 is MDHEN and CDR2 is SYDVKM. The CDR3 covers 18 residues. The CDR3 spells CASSWSPGVTATNEKLFF. Written as DNA, the CDR3 is TGTGCCAGCAGTTGGTCCCCCGGGGTAACGGCAACTAATGAAAAACTGTTTTTT.

This clonotype was seen a handful of times. The chain has TRBV2 and TRBJ2-5; D not certain. This CDR3 contains 15 residues. Trimming shortened V by 1 base and J by 0 bases, and 9 bases separated the two germline ends. Germline V lookup: CDR1 SNHLY, CDR2 FYNNEI. The CDR3 DNA sequence: TGTGCCAGCAGTGAAGGCTTGATGTACCAAGAGACCCAGTACTTC. As protein: CASSEGLMYQETQYF.

This clonotype was seen a few times. This chain links TRBV4-2 with TRBJ2-1; perhaps TRBD1 as D (6 bases). V was clipped by 0 bases and J by 5 bases, with 17 bases between them. Germline V gene lookup returns CDR1 LGHNA and CDR2 YNFKEQ. The CDR3 loop spans 17 amino acids. DNA for the CDR3: TGTGCCAGCAGCCAAGATCGATTGGGGGCCCGACACAATGAGCAGTTCTTC. Translated: CASSQDRLGARHNEQFF.

Only a few counts were recorded for this clonotype. V gene TRBV14 combines with J gene TRBJ2-5, with D unresolved. The CDR3 has 15 residues. Trimming took 1 base from V and 2 from J, leaving 11 bases between them. CDR1 is SGHDN, CDR2 FVKESK, per germline. The CDR3 nucleotides read TGTGCCAGCAGCCAAGCGGTCAGGTTTCAAGAGACCCAGTACTTC. Its translation: CASSQAVRFQETQYF.

V gene TRBV28 combines with J gene TRBJ2-2, with D tentatively TRBD1 (5 bases). Trimming pared 6 bases from V and 4 bases from J, leaving 9 bases between. CDR3 length: 13 residues. Germline V gene sequence: CDR1 MDHEN, CDR2 SYDVKM. For the CDR3, the DNA is TGTGCCAGCAGACAGGTCGGCACCGGGGAGCTGTTTTTT. It specifies CASRQVGTGELFF.

The chain employs TRBV28 and TRBJ1-2; a weak D match, TRBD1 (5 bases). CDR3 length: 16 residues. Trimming stripped 6 bases from V and 0 bases from J, with 17 bases between. Germline V lookup: CDR1 MDHEN, CDR2 SYDVKM. CDR3: CASSHPWYRSNYGYTF. In DNA, the CDR3 is TGTGCCAGCAGCCATCCATGGTACAGGTCTAACTATGGCTACACCTTC.